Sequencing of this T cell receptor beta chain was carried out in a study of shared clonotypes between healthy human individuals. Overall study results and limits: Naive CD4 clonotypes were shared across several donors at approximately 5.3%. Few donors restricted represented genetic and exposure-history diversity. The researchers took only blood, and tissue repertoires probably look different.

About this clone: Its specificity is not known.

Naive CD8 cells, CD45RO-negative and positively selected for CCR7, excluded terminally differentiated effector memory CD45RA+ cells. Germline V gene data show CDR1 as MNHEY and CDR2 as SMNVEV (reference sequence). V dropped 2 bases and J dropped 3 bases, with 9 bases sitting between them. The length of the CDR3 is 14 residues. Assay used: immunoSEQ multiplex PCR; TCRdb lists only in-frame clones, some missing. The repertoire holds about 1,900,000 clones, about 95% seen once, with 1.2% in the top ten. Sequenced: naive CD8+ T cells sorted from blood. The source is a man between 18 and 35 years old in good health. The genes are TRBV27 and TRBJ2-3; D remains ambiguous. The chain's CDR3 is CASSLVGFTDTQYF. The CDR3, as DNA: TGTGCCAGCAGTTTAGTGGGGTTTACAGATACGCAGTATTTT.